This entry is about one TCR beta chain. This record comes from a study of CD8+ T cells in alopecia areata. This CDR3 is built from 15 residues. Germline V gene sequence: CDR1 MNHEY, CDR2 SVGAGI. Unmatched junction bases numbered 10, after V lost 7 bases and J lost 5 bases. Once RNA had been extracted, it was reverse transcribed into cDNA to act as the sequencing template. Sequencing used immunoSEQ multiplex PCR; TCRdb keeps in-frame clones, though not all of them. The data show 110,000 or so clones, over 55% seen once. The chain carries TRBV6-5 and TRBJ2-5; 10 bases are shared with TRBD1. Sequencing was carried out using NKG2D-low CD8+ T cells sorted from blood. This clonotype was obtained from a human donor with alopecia areata. The CDR3 loop is CASTRADRGQETQYF. The CDR3 DNA reads TGTGCCAGCACTCGGGCTGACAGGGGGCAGGAGACCCAGTACTTC.